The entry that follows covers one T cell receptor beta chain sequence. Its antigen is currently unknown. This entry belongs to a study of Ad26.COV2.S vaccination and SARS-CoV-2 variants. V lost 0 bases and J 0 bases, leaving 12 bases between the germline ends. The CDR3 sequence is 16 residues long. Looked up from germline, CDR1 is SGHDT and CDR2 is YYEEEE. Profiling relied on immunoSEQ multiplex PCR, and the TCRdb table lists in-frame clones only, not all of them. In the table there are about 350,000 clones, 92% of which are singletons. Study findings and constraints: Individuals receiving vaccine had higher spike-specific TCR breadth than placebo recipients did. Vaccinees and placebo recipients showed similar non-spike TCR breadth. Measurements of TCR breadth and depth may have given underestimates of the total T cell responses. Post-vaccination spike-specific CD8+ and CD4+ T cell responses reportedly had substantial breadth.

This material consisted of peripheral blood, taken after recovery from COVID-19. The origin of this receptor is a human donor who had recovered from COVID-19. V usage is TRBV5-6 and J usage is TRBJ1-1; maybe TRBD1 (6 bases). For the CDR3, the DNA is TGTGCCAGCAGCTTGGGTTGGGGGCGTATGAACACTGAAGCTTTCTTT. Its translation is CASSLGWGRMNTEAFF. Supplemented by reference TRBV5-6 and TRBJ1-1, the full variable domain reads DAGVTQSPTHLIKTRGQQVTLRCSPKSGHDTVSWYQQALGQGPQFIFQYYEEEERQRGNFPDRFSGHQFPNYSSELNVNALLLGDSALYLCASSLGWGRMNTEAFFGQGTRLTVV.